One T cell receptor (beta chain) is described in this entry. The data originate from a study of CD8 T cells in Susac syndrome. A quantity of roughly 0.5 to 1 ug RNA underwent reverse transcription using random hexamers. The method of amplification for TCR beta CDR3 was immunoSEQ multiplex PCR, covering 54 Vbeta and 13 Jbeta. TCRdb itself ran the immunoSEQ multiplex PCR reads through MiXCR, one entry per CDR3 protein. Of approximately 190,000 distinct CDR3 sequences in the sample, over 90% were seen once. V was pared by 4 bases and J by 0 bases, with 4 bases between. Looked up from germline, CDR1 is KGHDR and CDR2 is SFDVKD. The CDR3 is 13 amino acids. Negative magnetic isolation gave CD8+ and CD4+ cells; FACS enriched CD8+ TEMRA.

The chain employs TRBV24-1 and TRBJ2-3; D remains unclear. The sequenced sample consisted of CD4+ T cells from PBMCs. The origin of this receptor is a human donor with multiple sclerosis. In DNA, the CDR3 is TGTGCCACCAGTGACCCTAGCACAGATACGCAGTATTTT. This codes for CATSDPSTDTQYF.